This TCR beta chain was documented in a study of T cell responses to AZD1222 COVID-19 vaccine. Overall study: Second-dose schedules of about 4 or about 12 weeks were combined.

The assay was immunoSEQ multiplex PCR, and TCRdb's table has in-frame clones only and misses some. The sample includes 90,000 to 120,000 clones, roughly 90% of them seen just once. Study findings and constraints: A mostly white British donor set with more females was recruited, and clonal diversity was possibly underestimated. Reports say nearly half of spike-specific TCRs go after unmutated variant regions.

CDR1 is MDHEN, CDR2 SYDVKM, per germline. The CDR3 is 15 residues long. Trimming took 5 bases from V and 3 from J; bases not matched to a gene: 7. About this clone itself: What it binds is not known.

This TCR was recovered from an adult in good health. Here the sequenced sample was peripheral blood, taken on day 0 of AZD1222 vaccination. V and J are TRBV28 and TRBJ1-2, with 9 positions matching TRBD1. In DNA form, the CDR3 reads TGTGCCAGCAGTCCCCGGGACAGGGAGTACTATGGCTACACCTTC. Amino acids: CASSPRDREYYGYTF.